A selection of T cell receptor beta chains follows, all from one sample in a study of CD8+CD57+ T cells in acquired aplastic anemia. TCRdb independently ran MiXCR on the reads; one entry per CDR3 protein. Of about 220,000 distinct CDR3 sequences in the sample, 34% are singletons; the top ten hold 1% to 1.3%. What was sequenced was sorted CD4+, CD8+, or CD8+CD57+ T cells (not recorded which) from PBMCs. The origin of the receptors is a human donor in good health, serving as a control. Both conserved end residues are part of each CDR3. D genes are given only for firm matches. Some rows have no size entry. The others give once, few or many, or a class for an expanded clone.

d_call: NA
cdr3_length: 15
j_call: TRBJ2-5
v_call: TRBV7-2
clone_size: many
cdr3_aa: CASSLVGTVGETQYF
cdr3_nt: TGTGCCAGCAGCTTAGTGGGGACTGTGGGGGAGACCCAGTACTTC

d_call: NA
cdr3_length: 13
j_call: TRBJ1-1
v_call: TRBV5-1
clone_size: NA
cdr3_aa: CASSSAASRVAFF
cdr3_nt: TGCGCCAGCAGCTCAGCGGCCTCAAGGGTAGCTTTCTTT

d_call: TRBD2
cdr3_length: 18
j_call: TRBJ2-3
v_call: TRBV4-1
clone_size: few
cdr3_aa: CASSQDPTSGNGADTQYF
cdr3_nt: TGCGCCAGCAGCCAAGATCCGACTAGCGGGAATGGCGCAGATACGCAGTATTTT

d_call: TRBD1
cdr3_length: 16
j_call: TRBJ1-5
v_call: TRBV2
clone_size: NA
cdr3_aa: CASSSPGQGAGQPQHF
cdr3_nt: TGTGCCAGCAGCTCACCGGGACAGGGGGCCGGACAGCCCCAGCATTTT

d_call: NA
cdr3_length: 15
j_call: TRBJ1-5
v_call: TRBV3-1
clone_size: few
cdr3_aa: CASSQSPRSNQPQHF
cdr3_nt: TGTGCCAGCAGCCAAAGCCCTCGGAGCAATCAGCCCCAGCATTTT

d_call: NA
cdr3_length: 14
j_call: TRBJ1-1
v_call: TRBV7-2
clone_size: many
cdr3_aa: CASSLVRGTTEAFF
cdr3_nt: TGTGCCAGCAGCTTAGTCAGGGGAACCACTGAAGCTTTCTTT

d_call: TRBD1
cdr3_length: 15
j_call: TRBJ1-6
v_call: TRBV10-3
clone_size: NA
cdr3_aa: CASRRTGSMGSPLHF
cdr3_nt: TGTGCCAGCAGGCGGACAGGGAGTATGGGTTCACCCCTCCACTTT

d_call: NA
cdr3_length: 14
j_call: TRBJ2-7
v_call: TRBV2
clone_size: NA
cdr3_aa: CASSPSRASYEQYF
cdr3_nt: TGTGCCAGCTCACCGAGTCGAGCCTCCTACGAGCAGTACTTC

d_call: NA
cdr3_length: 11
j_call: TRBJ1-1
v_call: TRBV20-1
clone_size: many
cdr3_aa: CSGEGLTEAFF
cdr3_nt: TGCAGCGGGGAAGGGCTGACTGAAGCTTTCTTT

d_call: TRBD1
cdr3_length: 15
j_call: TRBJ1-2
v_call: TRBV11-2
clone_size: NA
cdr3_aa: CASSRTGGSGYGYTF
cdr3_nt: TGTGCCAGCAGCAGGACAGGGGGCTCAGGTTATGGCTACACCTTC

d_call: NA
cdr3_length: 15
j_call: TRBJ1-2
v_call: TRBV13
clone_size: once
cdr3_aa: CASSLTSTGTRGHTF
cdr3_nt: TGTGCCAGCAGCTTAACCTCGACTGGAACGCGGGGCCACACCTTC

d_call: NA
cdr3_length: 14
j_call: TRBJ2-7
v_call: TRBV15
clone_size: few
cdr3_aa: CATSRGQVSYEQYF
cdr3_nt: TGTGCCACCAGCAGAGGGCAGGTCTCCTACGAGCAGTACTTC

d_call: NA
cdr3_length: 17
j_call: TRBJ1-1
v_call: TRBV20-1
clone_size: few
cdr3_aa: CSANSGGPKDVNTEAFF
cdr3_nt: TGCAGTGCTAACAGTGGGGGCCCAAAGGATGTGAACACTGAAGCTTTCTTT

d_call: TRBD1
cdr3_length: 14
j_call: TRBJ2-5
v_call: TRBV10-3
clone_size: NA
cdr3_aa: CAVSGTGGLETQYF
cdr3_nt: TGTGCCGTTTCCGGGACAGGGGGATTGGAGACCCAGTACTTC

d_call: NA
cdr3_length: 17
j_call: TRBJ2-1
v_call: TRBV12-3/TRBV12-4
clone_size: few
cdr3_aa: CASRGHSRLSSYNEQFF
cdr3_nt: TGTGCCAGCAGGGGCCATAGCAGACTAAGCTCCTACAATGAGCAGTTCTTC

d_call: TRBD2
cdr3_length: 14
j_call: TRBJ2-1
v_call: TRBV29-1
clone_size: many
cdr3_aa: CSVPRTGRGNEQFF
cdr3_nt: TGCAGCGTCCCTAGGACCGGGAGGGGGAATGAGCAGTTCTTC

d_call: TRBD2
cdr3_length: 14
j_call: TRBJ2-3
v_call: TRBV24-1
clone_size: many
cdr3_aa: CATSGPRGGDTQYF
cdr3_nt: TGTGCCACCAGTGGCCCCCGCGGGGGAGATACGCAGTATTTT

d_call: NA
cdr3_length: 12
j_call: TRBJ2-7
v_call: TRBV10-2
clone_size: many
cdr3_aa: CATRWQGVEQYF
cdr3_nt: TGCGCCACCCGGTGGCAGGGAGTGGAGCAGTACTTC

d_call: NA
cdr3_length: 17
j_call: TRBJ2-6
v_call: TRBV7-3
clone_size: many
cdr3_aa: CASSPRGSSSGANVLTF
cdr3_nt: TGTGCCAGCAGCCCCCGGGGCAGCAGCTCTGGGGCCAACGTCCTGACTTTC

d_call: NA
cdr3_length: 13
j_call: TRBJ2-5
v_call: TRBV24-1
clone_size: many
cdr3_aa: CATSVGSQETQYF
cdr3_nt: TGTGCCACCAGTGTAGGCAGCCAAGAGACCCAGTACTTC

d_call: TRBD1
cdr3_length: 14
j_call: TRBJ2-1
v_call: TRBV19
clone_size: many
cdr3_aa: CASRGQGLHDEQFF
cdr3_nt: TGTGCCAGTCGGGGACAGGGCCTCCATGATGAGCAGTTCTTC

d_call: NA
cdr3_length: 13
j_call: TRBJ2-7
v_call: TRBV19
clone_size: NA
cdr3_aa: CASSPTASYEQYF
cdr3_nt: TGTGCCAGTAGTCCGACAGCCTCCTACGAGCAGTACTTC

d_call: TRBD1
cdr3_length: 16
j_call: TRBJ1-2
v_call: TRBV12-3/TRBV12-4
clone_size: NA
cdr3_aa: CATTVRDRVLSYGYTF
cdr3_nt: TGTGCCACAACCGTCCGGGACAGGGTGTTATCTTATGGCTACACCTTC

d_call: NA
cdr3_length: 14
j_call: TRBJ2-1
v_call: TRBV24-1
clone_size: many
cdr3_aa: CATSDEGPMDEQFF
cdr3_nt: TGTGCCACCAGTGATGAGGGCCCCATGGATGAGCAGTTCTTC

d_call: NA
cdr3_length: 12
j_call: TRBJ1-2
v_call: TRBV6-1
clone_size: many
cdr3_aa: CASSDRESGYTF
cdr3_nt: TGTGCCAGCAGTGACAGGGAATCTGGCTACACCTTC

d_call: TRBD2
cdr3_length: 14
j_call: TRBJ2-7
v_call: TRBV9
clone_size: NA
cdr3_aa: CASRPGTSWYEQYF
cdr3_nt: TGTGCCAGCAGACCCGGGACTAGCTGGTACGAGCAGTACTTC

d_call: NA
cdr3_length: 12
j_call: TRBJ2-1
v_call: TRBV10-3
clone_size: many
cdr3_aa: CAISGGLNEQFF
cdr3_nt: TGTGCCATCAGTGGGGGACTTAATGAGCAGTTCTTC

d_call: NA
cdr3_length: 15
j_call: TRBJ1-6
v_call: TRBV24-1
clone_size: NA
cdr3_aa: CATRRPGHYNSPLHF
cdr3_nt: TGTGCCACCAGGAGACCGGGACACTATAATTCACCCCTCCACTTT

d_call: NA
cdr3_length: 14
j_call: TRBJ2-1
v_call: TRBV2
clone_size: NA
cdr3_aa: CASSEVSYYNEQFF
cdr3_nt: TGTGCCAGCAGTGAGGTCTCCTACTACAATGAGCAGTTCTTC

d_call: NA
cdr3_length: 14
j_call: TRBJ1-5
v_call: TRBV19
clone_size: few
cdr3_aa: CASTPTEPNQPQHF
cdr3_nt: TGTGCCAGTACCCCAACAGAGCCCAATCAGCCCCAGCATTTT

d_call: TRBD2
cdr3_length: 17
j_call: TRBJ2-1
v_call: TRBV20-1
clone_size: NA
cdr3_aa: CSARDPRTSGSWNEQFF
cdr3_nt: TGCAGTGCTAGAGACCCCCGGACTAGCGGGAGCTGGAATGAGCAGTTCTTC

d_call: NA
cdr3_length: 15
j_call: TRBJ1-6
v_call: TRBV10-3
clone_size: NA
cdr3_aa: CAISDGYREESPLHF
cdr3_nt: TGTGCCATCAGTGACGGGTACAGGGAAGAATCACCCCTCCACTTT

d_call: TRBD1
cdr3_length: 14
j_call: TRBJ2-7
v_call: TRBV2
clone_size: NA
cdr3_aa: CASPKTGGSYEQYF
cdr3_nt: TGTGCCAGCCCGAAGACAGGGGGCTCGTACGAGCAGTACTTC

d_call: TRBD1
cdr3_length: 14
j_call: TRBJ1-2
v_call: TRBV27
clone_size: NA
cdr3_aa: CASSLDRASRGYTF
cdr3_nt: TGTGCCAGCAGTTTGGACAGGGCCTCCCGTGGCTACACCTTC

d_call: NA
cdr3_length: 18
j_call: TRBJ1-2
v_call: TRBV11-1
clone_size: NA
cdr3_aa: CASSLVAIFLCANYGYTF
cdr3_nt: TGTGCCAGCAGCTTAGTGGCTATATTCTTATGTGCTAACTATGGCTACACCTTC

d_call: NA
cdr3_length: 14
j_call: TRBJ1-2
v_call: TRBV4-2
clone_size: few
cdr3_aa: CASSQERRSYGYTF
cdr3_nt: TGTGCCAGCAGCCAAGAAAGGAGGTCTTATGGCTACACCTTC

d_call: NA
cdr3_length: 14
j_call: TRBJ1-2
v_call: TRBV5-4
clone_size: many
cdr3_aa: CASGPPGPYYGYTF
cdr3_nt: TGTGCCAGCGGTCCGCCAGGACCATACTATGGCTACACCTTC

d_call: NA
cdr3_length: 12
j_call: TRBJ2-7
v_call: TRBV29-1
clone_size: NA
cdr3_aa: CSVEAGPYEQYF
cdr3_nt: TGCAGCGTTGAAGCGGGCCCCTACGAGCAGTACTTC

d_call: NA
cdr3_length: 15
j_call: TRBJ1-4
v_call: TRBV2
clone_size: NA
cdr3_aa: CASSVEGALYEKPFF
cdr3_nt: TGTGCCAGCAGTGTGGAAGGGGCTCTATATGAAAAACCGTTTTTT

d_call: TRBD2
cdr3_length: 14
j_call: TRBJ2-7
v_call: TRBV20-1
clone_size: many
cdr3_aa: CSAREYSGGIEQYF
cdr3_nt: TGCAGTGCGAGGGAATATAGCGGGGGGATCGAGCAGTACTTC

d_call: NA
cdr3_length: 15
j_call: TRBJ1-1
v_call: TRBV2
clone_size: many
cdr3_aa: CASKPFRDAGTEAFF
cdr3_nt: TGTGCCAGCAAGCCCTTCCGGGACGCTGGGACTGAAGCTTTCTTT